The source of this T cell receptor (beta chain) is a study of blood T cell repertoires in COVID-19. About the study: Sample material is recorded as cDNA or gDNA derived from T cells, B-cell-depleted T cells, or PBMCs.

The length of the CDR3 is 15 residues. Germline values: CDR1 SGHNT, CDR2 YENEEA. V lost 6 bases, J lost 0 bases, and 8 bases stayed unmatched. Study processing details: Reference gene primer amplification gave estimated nucleated cell counts. Repertoires were generated with immunoSEQ multiplex PCR, while TCRdb's copy carries only in-frame clones and drops some. For V, J and clone size, that table is used; D and trimming come from the DNA. The sample holds about 140,000 clones, 84% seen once. The clonotype was recovered from an older woman with acute or convalescent COVID-19. This chain connects TRBV11-3 to TRBJ2-7, with 7 positions matching TRBD2. Sample: peripheral blood. The CDR3 is CASRPNSGASYEQYF. The CDR3 coding sequence is TGTGCCAGCAGGCCAAACAGCGGGGCCTCCTACGAGCAGTACTTC.